The T cell receptor beta chain under discussion was sequenced for a study of cytomegalovirus exposure and HLA in healthy donors. CDR1 and CDR2 from the germline V gene are WNHNN and SYGVQD (reference sequence). V was shortened by 4 bases and J by 4 bases, with 34 bases between the two germline ends. This CDR3 contains 22 residues. This clone came up once. PCR amplification relied on 60 Vbeta primers (plus 13 Jbeta primers). TCRdb's copy holds only in-frame clones and misses some; the assay was immunoSEQ multiplex PCR. This table holds around 150,000 clones, under 85% found once. The chain recombines TRBV10-1 with TRBJ1-4; D is undetermined. This clonotype was obtained from a man aged 45-65 years in good health and CMV-seropositive. Sequenced sample: PBMCs. DNA for the CDR3: TGCGCCAGCAGTGGGAACCTGGAGACCAGGCGGGAAGGCACCGCTAATAATGAAAAACTGTTTTTT. Encoded protein: CASSGNLETRREGTANNEKLFF.